These 16 T cell receptor beta chains were sequenced from one sample in a study of response to subunit inactivated influenza vaccine. TCRdb recomputed calls from the RT-PCR reads with MiXCR, one row per CDR3 protein. The sample includes approximately 520,000 distinct CDR3 sequences, 25% seen only once; the top ten take approximately 1.9%. The sample consisted of CD4+ T cells sorted from PBMCs, taken around 5 days after vaccination. The origin of the receptors is a middle-aged man who received an inactivated influenza vaccine.

There are many counts of this clonotype. The genes are TRBV2 and TRBJ1-6; D not resolved. CDR1 SNHLY and CDR2 FYNNEI come from the germline V gene. V lost 7 bases, J lost 7 bases, and 11 bases lay in between. The CDR3 length is 13 residues. In DNA, the CDR3 is TGTGCCAGCACCGGCCTTAGGAATTCACCCCTCCACTTT. This translates into CASTGLRNSPLHF.

The chain's CDR3 is CASSWGTSAETQYF. The CDR3 nucleotides read TGCGCCAGCAGCTGGGGGACTAGCGCGGAGACCCAGTACTTC. J is TRBJ2-5 and V is TRBV5-1; TRBD2 matches 10 bases. CDR3 size: 14 residues. CDR1 is SGHRS, CDR2 YFSETQ, per germline. V trimming: 3 bases; J trimming: 5 bases; junction bases outside the gene matches: 4.

The V and J genes are TRBV10-3 and TRBJ2-2, with a tentative D call TRBD1 (6 bases). Germline V gene sequence: CDR1 ENHRY, CDR2 SYGVKD. The CDR3 is 12 residues long. With 6 bases removed from V and 7 bases from J, the gap between germline ends came to 9 bases. The CDR3: CAIRDSVGELFF. Here the CDR3 DNA reads TGTGCCATCAGGGACAGTGTCGGGGAGCTGTTTTTT.

Only a few counts were recorded for this clonotype. The chain carries TRBV7-9 and TRBJ2-3; TRBD1 agrees at 11 bases. Germline V lookup: CDR1 SEHNR, CDR2 FQNEAQ (reference sequence). The CDR3 is 14 residues long. Trimming cost V 3 bases and J 5 bases; bases outside gene matches: 1. In DNA, the CDR3 is TGTGCCAGCAGCTTTGGGACAGGGGGAGATACGCAGTATTTT. It is translated as CASSFGTGGDTQYF.

A few counts support this clonotype. CDR3: CASSPRRGADTGELFF. The CDR3 nucleotides read TGTGCCAGCTCACCCCGGAGGGGGGCCGACACCGGGGAGCTGTTTTTT. The chain couples TRBV18 to TRBJ2-2, with D perhaps assigned TRBD1 or TRBD2 (6 bases each). The germline V gene encodes CDR1 KGHSH and CDR2 LQKENI. This CDR3 comprises 16 residues. V was pared by 3 bases and J by 3 bases, with 14 bases between.

The chain is built from TRBV20-1 and TRBJ2-4, with 11 bases identical to TRBD2. The CDR3 has 17 residues. Germline CDR1 and CDR2: DFQATT and SNEGSKA (reference sequence). V shed 1 base and J 0 bases; nucleotides not matched to a gene: 5. The CDR3 region is CSARVGTSGIAKNIQYF. The CDR3 coding sequence is TGCAGTGCTAGAGTCGGGACTAGCGGCATAGCCAAAAACATTCAGTACTTC.

This clonotype has a handful of counts. The CDR3 protein is CASSPGNNEQFF. The CDR3 DNA follows: TGTGCCAGCAGCCCCGGAAACAATGAGCAGTTCTTC. The chain couples TRBV7-9 to TRBJ2-1; D call uncertain. V shed 5 bases and J shed 5 bases, with 7 bases lying between them. The CDR3 has 12 residues. Germline V lookup: CDR1 SEHNR, CDR2 FQNEAQ (reference sequence).

This clonotype occurred a few times. The chain uses TRBV24-1 and TRBJ2-1; D gene ambiguous. V lost 0 bases and J lost 9, with 14 bases in between. CDR3 length: 15 amino acids. Germline CDR1 reads KGHDR; CDR2 reads SFDVKD. For the CDR3, the DNA is TGTGCCACCAGTGATTTGAAAGGCCCCGCCCGTGAGCAGTTCTTC. Its translation: CATSDLKGPAREQFF.

V and J are TRBV7-8 and TRBJ2-1; 9 nucleotides line up with TRBD1. The CDR3 loop spans 16 amino acids. The J segment lost 4 bases and the V segment lost 4 bases, leaving 8 bases of the junction unmatched. CDR1 and CDR2 from the germline V gene are SGHVS and FQNEAQ. This chain's CDR3 is CASSSGRDRAYNEQFF. CDR3 coding DNA: TGTGCCAGCAGCTCCGGCCGGGACAGGGCTTACAATGAGCAGTTCTTC.

This clonotype appeared many times. The chain combines TRBV7-8 with TRBJ2-1; 9 bases fit TRBD2. V shed 5 bases, J shed 7 bases, and the junction held 12 bases outside the gene matches. The CDR3 length is 16 residues. Germline V CDR1 and CDR2: SGHVS, FQNEAQ. The CDR3 nucleotides read TGTGCCAGCAGCAAAGGGGGTAGCGGGAGATATAATGAGCAGTTCTTC. This translates into CASSKGGSGRYNEQFF. Full variable domain (rest looked up from reference TRBV7-8 and TRBJ2-1): GAGVSQSPRYKVAKRGQDVALRCDPISGHVSLFWYQQALGQGPEFLTYFQNEAQLDKSGLPSDRFFAERPEGSVSTLKIQRTQQEDSAVYLCASSKGGSGRYNEQFFGPGTRLTVL.

This chain connects TRBV29-1 to TRBJ2-1; 8 bases are a match to TRBD2. Germline lookup yields CDR1 SQVTM and CDR2 ANQGSEA. The CDR3 sequence is 12 residues long. Germline trimming cut 7 bases from V and 2 bases from J; bases unmatched to any gene: 1. The CDR3 DNA sequence: TGCAGCGCCGGGGGGGCCTACAATGAGCAGTTCTTC. Encoded protein: CSAGGAYNEQFF.

The V call is TRBV11-1, the J call TRBJ2-2, with D possibly TRBD1 on 6 matching bases. The CDR3 has 16 residues. The ends were cut back, 5 bases at V and 0 bases at J, with 13 bases in the middle. Germline loops: CDR1 SGHAT, CDR2 FQDESV (reference sequence). CDR3 in amino acids: CASSKKTGSNTGELFF. CDR3 sequence (DNA): TGTGCCAGCAGCAAAAAGACAGGTTCGAACACCGGGGAGCTGTTTTTT.

This clonotype was picked up many times. The V gene is TRBV7-9, the J gene TRBJ1-1; 7 bases are shared with TRBD1. V lost 1 base to trimming and J lost 9 bases; unmatched junction nucleotides: 5. In germline, CDR1 is SEHNR, CDR2 FQNEAQ (reference sequence). The CDR3 is 13 residues long. The CDR3 is CASSLDLGQQAFF. The CDR3 region has the DNA TGTGCCAGCAGCTTAGATCTGGGACAGCAAGCTTTCTTT.

The DNA of the CDR3 is TGCAGTGCTAGGAGTGCGGGGAAAGTAAGGGGTCAGCCCCAGCATTTT. Amino acid sequence: CSARSAGKVRGQPQHF. This chain uses TRBV20-1 with TRBJ1-5; D possibly corresponds to TRBD1 (5 bases). Germline V lookup: CDR1 DFQATT, CDR2 SNEGSKA (reference sequence). Trimming shortened V by 3 bases and J by 6 bases, and 21 bases separated the two germline ends. The CDR3 totals 16 residues.

This clonotype was picked up a small number of times. V is TRBV5-1 and J is TRBJ1-2; possibly TRBD1 for D (5 bases). The CDR3 consists of 13 residues. Trimming took off 4 bases at V and 8 bases at J, with 15 bases between the two ends. Germline lookup yields CDR1 SGHRS and CDR2 YFSETQ. The CDR3 region has the DNA TGCGCCAGCAGCCCGCCGAGGGAGGGGGGCTACACCTTC. This translates into CASSPPREGGYTF.

The rearrangement joins TRBV29-1 to TRBJ2-3, with a tentative D call TRBD2 (6 bases). CDR3 length equals 15 residues. Deletions cut 6 bases from V and 2 bases from J, with 18 bases between. From germline, CDR1 is SQVTM and CDR2 ANQGSEA. This CDR3 reads CSVVTFGGNTDTQYF. The CDR3 bases are TGCAGCGTAGTCACGTTCGGGGGAAACACAGATACGCAGTATTTT.